This T cell receptor beta chain is drawn from a study of neurological immune-mediated disorders. Germline V gene data show CDR1 as SGHRS and CDR2 as YFSETQ. Trimming took 6 bases from V and 4 from J; bases not matched to a gene: 6. The CDR3 extends over 14 amino acids. TCRdb reprocessed the 5' RACE reads with MiXCR, giving one entry per CDR3 protein. Of 50,000 or so distinct CDR3 sequences listed, 10% to 12% are singletons. Ten or more counts support this clonotype. The unsorted libraries were prepared from 2 million PBMCs (stored at -80 C). The sample was PBMCs. This chain links TRBV5-1 with TRBJ1-2; the match to TRBD1 covers 10 bases. The sequence was obtained from a man in his sixties in good health. The CDR3 nucleotides read TGCGCCAGCAACGAGGACAGGGGGTTCTATGGCTACACCTTC. It codes for CASNEDRGFYGYTF. Together with reference TRBV5-1 and TRBJ1-2, the CDR3 gives the full variable domain: KAGVTQTPRYLIKTRGQQVTLSCSPISGHRSVSWYQQTPGQGLQFLFEYFSETQRNKGNFPGRFSGRQFSNSRSEMNVSTLELGDSALYLCASNEDRGFYGYTFGSGTRLTVV.